A single sample is the source of the 17 T cell receptor beta chains below, sequenced in a study of T cells after somatic rescue of genetic block (TCRdb year 2020). The method behind the library was the immunoSEQ multiplex PCR assay. Imported from immuneACCESS, the table was reduced by TCRdb to in-frame sequences with V and J called. These copies leave out some clones; in studies compared against another copy, an unresolved V gene accounts for under half, and the cause of the remainder is not known. This sample comprises approximately 71,000 clones, approximately 90% of them detected only once. The ten largest account for over 2.5% of the sample. The sample consisted of peripheral blood mononuclear cells (PBMCs). The source of these receptors is a man aged 40-49 years.

The genes are TRBV27 and TRBJ1-1, with D possibly being TRBD1 (6 bases). This CDR3 has 15 residues. V dropped 5 bases and J dropped 1 base, with 14 bases sitting between them. Germline V CDR1 and CDR2: MNHEY, SMNVEV (reference sequence). This CDR3 is CASSPRSGENTEAFF. CDR3 nucleotide sequence: TGTGCCAGCAGTCCTAGGTCAGGGGAGAACACTGAAGCTTTCTTT.

This clone has just one count. This chain connects TRBV4-1 to TRBJ1-4; D is perhaps TRBD1 (5 bases). Per the germline V gene, CDR1 is MGHRA and CDR2 is YSYEKL. This CDR3 comprises 15 residues. Between the trimmed V and J ends, which lost 1 base and 8 bases, there was a span of 14 bases. This chain's CDR3 is CASSQAPGAGEKLFF. CDR3 sequence (DNA): TGCGCCAGCAGCCAAGCCCCCGGGGCGGGGGAAAAACTGTTTTTT.

This chain uses TRBV11-3 with TRBJ2-1, with TRBD1 matching 7 bases. The V and J ends lost 4 bases and 5 bases, in that order; junction bases with no gene match: 11. The CDR3 runs 16 residues. Germline assignment: CDR1 SGHNT and CDR2 YENEEA. The CDR3 DNA sequence: TGTGCCAGCAGCTCGCCCTTTGGACAGGACAACAATGAGCAGTTCTTC. This encodes CASSSPFGQDNNEQFF.

The chain links TRBV6-1 to TRBJ1-2, with D hard to call. Germline loops: CDR1 MNHNS, CDR2 SASEGT. Trimming left V 2 bases short and J 0 bases short, with 10 bases between. The CDR3 spans 15 residues. DNA for the CDR3: TGTGCCAGCAGTGAAATGGGCGCCGCTAACTATGGCTACACCTTC. It encodes CASSEMGAANYGYTF.

V is TRBV6-6 and J is TRBJ2-7; TRBD1 agrees at 8 bases. Per germline, CDR1 MNHNY and CDR2 SVGAGI (reference sequence). V was pared by 6 bases and J by 1 base, with 5 bases of the junction left unmatched. This CDR3 spans 14 amino acids. DNA of the CDR3: TGTGCCAGCAGGTCCCGGGACAGGTCCTACGAGCAGTACTTC. Its translation: CASRSRDRSYEQYF.

The V and J genes are TRBV4-1 and TRBJ2-7; the D is unclear. CDR3 size: 15 residues. Germline V lookup: CDR1 MGHRA, CDR2 YSYEKL. V was trimmed by 1 base and J by 3 bases, leaving 13 bases between them. The CDR3 coding sequence is TGCGCCAGCAGCCAAGTGGGAAGAGACCACTACGAGCAGTACTTC. Translating it yields CASSQVGRDHYEQYF.

This clone was detected only once. This rearrangement joins TRBV7-8 to TRBJ2-6; D is unresolved. The CDR3 extends over 15 amino acids. Germline-derived CDR1 and CDR2 are SGHVS and FQNEAQ. With 5 bases removed from V and 2 bases from J, the gap between germline ends came to 10 bases. The CDR3 loop is CASSPRPTGANVLTF. The CDR3 bases are TGTGCCAGCAGCCCTAGGCCAACTGGGGCCAACGTCCTGACTTTC.

The chain's CDR3 is CASSLQGGAPGEKLFF. For the CDR3, the DNA is TGCGCCAGCAGCTTGCAGGGTGGAGCCCCCGGAGAAAAACTGTTTTTT. This rearrangement joins TRBV5-1 to TRBJ1-4; D is perhaps TRBD1 (5 bases). This CDR3 has 16 residues. Germline V gene data show CDR1 as SGHRS and CDR2 as YFSETQ. The V gene lost 1 base and the J gene lost 8 bases, with 18 bases spanning the gap.

The chain carries TRBV27 and TRBJ2-2, with no clear D. The germline V and J ends were trimmed by 5 bases and 6 bases, with 13 bases remaining between them. This CDR3 contains 14 residues. In germline, CDR1 is MNHEY, CDR2 SMNVEV (reference sequence). DNA of the CDR3: TGTGCCAGCAGTGGCTTCCCAGCACCCGGGGAGCTGTTTTTT. This encodes CASSGFPAPGELFF.

The rearrangement links TRBV14 to TRBJ2-1; D is uncertain. The CDR3 loop spans 15 amino acids. The germline V gene has CDR1 SGHDN and CDR2 FVKESK. Trimming stripped 4 bases from V and 0 bases from J, with 10 bases between. CDR3 amino acids: CASSRRTVSYNEQFF. The CDR3 nucleotides read TGTGCCAGCAGCCGCCGGACGGTCTCCTACAATGAGCAGTTCTTC.

The chain combines TRBV6-1 with TRBJ2-2, with D maybe TRBD2 (6 bases). V shed 1 base and J shed 6 bases, with 12 bases lying between them. This CDR3 is 15 amino acids long. Germline assignment: CDR1 MNHNS and CDR2 SASEGT. The CDR3 bases are TGTGCCAGCAGTGAAGGGAGGGGTCGGGCCGGGGAGCTGTTTTTT. Encoded protein: CASSEGRGRAGELFF.

The V call is TRBV11-2, the J call TRBJ2-1; D not resolved. This CDR3 is built from 15 residues. V lost 4 bases, J lost 4 bases, and 14 bases lay in between. Germline lookup yields CDR1 SGHAT and CDR2 FQNNGV. CDR3 sequence reads: CASSSGQVGYNEQFF. The CDR3 DNA reads as TGTGCCAGCAGCTCCGGGCAGGTGGGTTACAATGAGCAGTTCTTC.

The J gene is TRBJ2-6, the V gene TRBV28; D gene uncertain. Looked up from germline, CDR1 is MDHEN and CDR2 is SYDVKM. V lost 4 bases to trimming and J lost 4 bases, with 5 bases between them. CDR3 size: 13 residues. CDR3 sequence (DNA): TGTGCCAGCAGTTCTTCCGGGGCCAACGTCCTGACTTTC. Residues: CASSSSGANVLTF.

The rearrangement uses TRBV12-1 and TRBJ2-3; whether TRBD2, the table's D call, matches the DNA was not checked. TRBV12-1 is a listed pseudogene. CDR3 length: 16 residues. The CDR3 spells CASSPQFEELADTQYF. For the CDR3, the DNA is TGTGCCAGCAGCCCGCAATTTGAGGAGCTGGCAGATACGCAGTATTTT.

This chain uses TRBV7-2 with TRBJ2-3; TRBD1 or TRBD2 may be the D gene (6 bases each). This CDR3 has 13 amino acids. Trimming removed 9 bases at V and 0 bases at J, with 10 bases between. Germline values: CDR1 SGHTA, CDR2 FQGNSA. As DNA, the CDR3 is TGTGCCAGGGGGGGCCGCAGCACAGATACGCAGTATTTT. It codes for CARGGRSTDTQYF.

The gene calls are TRBV28 and TRBJ2-1; D ambiguous. This CDR3 is 15 amino acids long. The V gene's germline CDR1 is MDHEN and CDR2 SYDVKM. V was cut by 5 bases and J by 6 bases, with 17 bases left in between. The DNA of the CDR3 is TGTGCCAGCAGTACGACCGTAGGCCCCGGCAATGAGCAGTTCTTC. It translates to CASSTTVGPGNEQFF.

The chain links TRBV6-5 to TRBJ1-5, with 7 bases matching TRBD1. Germline values: CDR1 MNHEY, CDR2 SVGAGI. The CDR3 is 13 amino acids. The V segment lost 4 bases and the J segment 5 bases; nucleotides outside the gene matches: 2. Here the CDR3 reads CASSFDRDQPQHF. DNA for the CDR3: TGTGCCAGCAGTTTCGACAGGGATCAGCCCCAGCATTTT.